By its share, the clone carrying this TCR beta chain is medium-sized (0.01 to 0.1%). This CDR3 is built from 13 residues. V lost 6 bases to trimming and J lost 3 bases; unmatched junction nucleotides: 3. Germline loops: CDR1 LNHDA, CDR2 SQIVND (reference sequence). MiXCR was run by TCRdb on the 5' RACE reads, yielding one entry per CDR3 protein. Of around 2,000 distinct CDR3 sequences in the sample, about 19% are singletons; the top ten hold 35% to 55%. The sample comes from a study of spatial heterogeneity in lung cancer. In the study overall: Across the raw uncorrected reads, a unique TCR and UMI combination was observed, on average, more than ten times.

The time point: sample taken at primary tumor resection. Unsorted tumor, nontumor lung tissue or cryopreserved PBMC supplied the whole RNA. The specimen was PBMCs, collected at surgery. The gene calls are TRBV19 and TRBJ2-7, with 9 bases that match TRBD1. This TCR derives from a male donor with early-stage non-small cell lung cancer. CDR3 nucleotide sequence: TGTGCCAGTAGACTGGACAGGGGCTACGAGCAGTACTTC. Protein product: CASRLDRGYEQYF.